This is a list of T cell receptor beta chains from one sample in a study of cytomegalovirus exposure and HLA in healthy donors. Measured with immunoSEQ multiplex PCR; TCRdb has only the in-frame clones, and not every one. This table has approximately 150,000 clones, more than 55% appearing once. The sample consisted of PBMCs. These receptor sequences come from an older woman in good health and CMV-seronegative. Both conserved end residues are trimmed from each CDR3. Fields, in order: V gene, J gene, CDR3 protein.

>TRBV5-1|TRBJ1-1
ASSLGRENTEAF
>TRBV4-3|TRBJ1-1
ASSPRQGANTEAF
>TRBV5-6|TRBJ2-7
ASSYDRGSYEQY
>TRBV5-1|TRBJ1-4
ASMAGDRGAGKLF
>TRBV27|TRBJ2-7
ASSPQWGGTYEQY
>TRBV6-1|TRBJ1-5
ASSGGRTVSNQPQH
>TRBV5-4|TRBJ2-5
ASSLAGVETQY
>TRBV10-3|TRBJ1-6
ATGQPVSGSPLH
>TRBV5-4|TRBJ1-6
ASSLGTGGFGSPLH
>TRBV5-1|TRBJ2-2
ASSLEQATGELF
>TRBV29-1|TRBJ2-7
SVGRGRGYEQY
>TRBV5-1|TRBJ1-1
ASSRGTVNPNTEAF
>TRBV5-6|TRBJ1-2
ASSLAAGGGYT
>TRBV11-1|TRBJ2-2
ASSLFRGTNTGELF
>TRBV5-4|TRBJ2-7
ASSVSGRVYEQY
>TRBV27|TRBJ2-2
ASSPQQGKGKNTGELF
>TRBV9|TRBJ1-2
ASGGPNYGYT
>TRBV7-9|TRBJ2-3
ASSWGTGYTDTQY
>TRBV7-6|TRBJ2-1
ASSLDGSGRIHEQF
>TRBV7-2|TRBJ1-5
ASSLEAQGFQPQH
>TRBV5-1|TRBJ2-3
ASSFGAGGADTQY
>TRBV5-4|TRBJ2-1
ASSLPGAGIGSYNEQF
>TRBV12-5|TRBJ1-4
ASGSRQGNEKLF
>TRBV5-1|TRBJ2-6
ASSLVVGGGSGANVLT
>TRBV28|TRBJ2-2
AILAGGRTGELF
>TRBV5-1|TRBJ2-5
ASSPDRGRGETQY
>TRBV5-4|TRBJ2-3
ASRRVPTSTDTQY
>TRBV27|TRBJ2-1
ASSFSRNNEQF